One and the same sample provided the 6 T cell receptor beta chains below, sequenced in a study of CD8 T cells in ankylosing spondylitis. Findings of the study overall: In ankylosing spondylitis blood, a motif of eight highly homologous TCR beta variants appeared characteristic.

TCRdb called the 5' RACE reads again in MiXCR, with one record for every CDR3 protein. This table holds 390,000 or so distinct CDR3 sequences, more than 20% found once. No antigen has been assigned to these receptors. The sample taken for sequencing was blood, either unsorted or a sorted T cell fraction (not recorded which). The receptors stem from a male donor with ankylosing spondylitis.

This clonotype occurred a few times. The gene calls are TRBV29-1 and TRBJ2-2, with a weak D call TRBD2 (5 bases). Germline lookup yields CDR1 SQVTM and CDR2 ANQGSEA. The CDR3 consists of 14 residues. Trimming removed 4 bases at V and 1 base at J, with 10 bases between. The CDR3 sequence is CSVAASLNTGELFF. CDR3 sequence (DNA): TGCAGCGTTGCGGCTAGCCTGAACACCGGGGAGCTGTTTTTT.

J is TRBJ1-2 and V is TRBV21-1; the table calls TRBD1, which could not be checked here. TRBV21-1 is a pseudogene. The CDR3 length is 17 residues. CDR3 DNA: TGTGCCAGCAGCAAACAGGGAGCTACAGGATCTAACTATGGCTACACCTTC. This encodes CASSKQGATGSNYGYTF.

This clonotype was observed a handful of times. The chain combines TRBV13 with TRBJ1-2, with D maybe TRBD1 (6 bases). Trimming took 3 bases from V and 6 from J, leaving 14 bases between them. The CDR3 is made up of 14 amino acids. Germline lookup yields CDR1 PRHDT and CDR2 FYEKMQ (reference sequence). The CDR3 here is CASSFIGQPNGYTF. The CDR3 DNA is TGTGCCAGCAGCTTTATCGGACAGCCTAATGGCTACACCTTC.

The chain is built from TRBV20-1 and TRBJ1-4; a weak D match, TRBD1 (6 bases). The length of the CDR3 is 14 residues. V lost 0 bases, J lost 8 bases, and 13 bases lay in between. Germline CDR1 and CDR2: DFQATT and SNEGSKA (reference sequence). CDR3 sequence reads: CSARDGGAGEKLFF. CDR3 coding DNA: TGCAGTGCTAGAGATGGGGGGGCCGGGGAAAAACTGTTTTTT.

CDR3 sequence (DNA): TGCGCCAGCAGCCGCAGGGACAGGGGGCTGAATTCACCCCTCCACTTT. It encodes CASSRRDRGLNSPLHF. This sequence joins TRBV5-1 and TRBJ1-6; 12 bases match TRBD1. With 4 bases clipped from V and 7 bases from J, the junction kept 6 bases outside the gene matches. The CDR3 totals 16 residues. Germline V gene lookup returns CDR1 SGHRS and CDR2 YFSETQ.

V usage is TRBV7-2 and J usage is TRBJ2-3; TRBD1 is a possible D gene (6 bases). This CDR3 comprises 16 residues. Germline-derived CDR1 and CDR2 are SGHTA and FQGNSA. Trimming removed 1 base from V and 3 bases from J, with 14 bases in between. The CDR3 nucleotides read TGTGCCAGCAGCTTAGACAGGGCGCTCTGGACAGATACGCAGTATTTT. This gives the protein CASSLDRALWTDTQYF.